The clone carrying this T cell receptor beta chain was observed a handful of times. V gave up 3 bases and J gave up 2 bases, with 10 bases separating them. Germline V lookup: CDR1 SGHTA, CDR2 FQGNSA. The CDR3 is made up of 14 amino acids. TCR beta CDR3 region amplification was performed from RNA transcripts. The HTBI set primed first-round TCR CDR3 RT-PCR. TCRdb processed the multiplex PCR reads anew with MiXCR; each CDR3 protein has one entry. The table has hundreds of thousands of distinct CDR3 sequences, around 21% seen once. The data derive from a study of T cells in Graves' hyperthyroidism and ophthalmopathy. Ophthalmopathy patients had moderate-to-severe active disease, CAS ≥3, NOSPECS ≥4, and disease duration under 3 months.

The gene calls are TRBV7-2 and TRBJ1-2; D gene ambiguous. The TCR sequence derives from a man aged 25-45 years with Graves' ophthalmopathy. Sequencing was done on a sample of blood. Here the CDR3 DNA reads TGTGCCAGCAGCTTCGGACCGCAAAACTATGGCTACACCTTC. Translating it yields CASSFGPQNYGYTF. The whole variable domain, remainder taken from reference TRBV7-2 and TRBJ1-2, is GAGVSQSPSNKVTEKGKDVELRCDPISGHTALYWYRQSLGQGLEFLIYFQGNSAPDKSGLPSDRFSAERTGGSVSTLTIQRTQQEDSAVYLCASSFGPQNYGYTFGSGTRLTVV.